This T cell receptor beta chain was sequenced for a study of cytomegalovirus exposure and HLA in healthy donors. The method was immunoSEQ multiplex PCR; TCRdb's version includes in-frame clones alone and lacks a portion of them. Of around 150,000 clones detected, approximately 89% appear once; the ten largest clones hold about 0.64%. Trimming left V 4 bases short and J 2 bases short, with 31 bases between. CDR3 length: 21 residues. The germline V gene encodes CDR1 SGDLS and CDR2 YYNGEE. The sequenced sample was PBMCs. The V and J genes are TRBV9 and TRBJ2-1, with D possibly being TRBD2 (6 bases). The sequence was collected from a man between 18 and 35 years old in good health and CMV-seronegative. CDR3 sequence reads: CASSHTDKGSSGRATYNEQFF. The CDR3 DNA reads TGTGCCAGCAGCCACACCGACAAGGGAAGTAGCGGCAGGGCCACCTACAATGAGCAGTTCTTC.